Listed below are T cell receptor beta chains from one sample, sequenced in a study of T cells in Graves' hyperthyroidism and ophthalmopathy. TCRdb passed the multiplex PCR reads through MiXCR, listing each CDR3 protein once. The table shows 190,000 or so distinct CDR3 sequences, with roughly 18% occurring only once. The sample consisted of blood. The receptors were gathered from a man aged 35 to 55 with Graves' hyperthyroidism. The CDR3 runs from the conserved cysteine through the conserved F or W.

>TRBJ2-7|TRBV13
CASSELTSYEQYF
>TRBJ1-2|TRBV9
CASSVGQATYGYTF
>TRBJ2-1|TRBV28
CASKWRGGYNEQFF
>TRBJ2-1|TRBV7-9
CASSLSGGVDEQFF
>TRBJ2-7|TRBV3-1
CASSLRGRAFEQYF
>TRBJ1-2|TRBV7-2
CASSTTGWNYGYTF
>TRBJ1-5|TRBV4-1
CASSQERFGGPNQPQHF
>TRBJ2-1|TRBV11-3
CASSRAGTDYNEQFF
>TRBJ2-3|TRBV30
CAWSGPNTDTQYF
>TRBJ1-5|TRBV12-3/TRBV12-4
CASSKDRGGNQPQHF
>TRBJ1-2|TRBV6-4
CASSDTDRANYGYTF
>TRBJ2-5|TRBV7-6
CASSLGGGRQETQYF
>TRBJ1-4|TRBV7-2
CASSKQGINEKLFF
>TRBJ2-3|TRBV5-1
CASSLVPSQGDTQYF
>TRBJ1-3|TRBV10-3
CATQGENTIYF
>TRBJ1-5|TRBV7-2
CASSLVGLNQPQHF
>TRBJ2-7|TRBV10-2
CASSEMGPSYEQYF
>TRBJ2-7|TRBV7-9
CASSLALQGREQYF
>TRBJ2-7|TRBV20-1
CSASPSGDQCEQYF
>TRBJ1-6|TRBV20-1
CSARVSGFNSPLHF
>TRBJ1-4|TRBV28
CASSRSGTGVEKLFF
>TRBJ2-7|TRBV11-2
CASSFYGYEQYF
>TRBJ1-5|TRBV19
CASSYDRGVSNQPQHF
>TRBJ2-7|TRBV27
CASTRTDSYERYF
>TRBJ2-5|TRBV20-1
CSAAQGQETQYF
>TRBJ2-7|TRBV20-1
CSASRTTGVIEQYF
>TRBJ1-5|TRBV12-3/TRBV12-4
CASRIGGQGNQPQHF
>TRBJ2-2|TRBV27
CASSLYPRATGELFF
>TRBJ2-7|TRBV6-1
CASSRGGGYEQYF
>TRBJ2-3|TRBV6-2/TRBV6-3
CASRALAASTDTQYF
>TRBJ2-7|TRBV20-1
CSAEMTGKYEQYF
>TRBJ1-1|TRBV6-2/TRBV6-3
CASSYRPQGRTEAFF
>TRBJ2-1|TRBV9
CASSVSPVGSHNEQFF
>TRBJ2-3|TRBV7-2
CASSRNGLAVADTQYF
>TRBJ2-7|TRBV6-1
CASRDRYSYEQYF
>TRBJ1-6|TRBV28
CASSSPGLNSPLHF
>TRBJ2-6|TRBV25-1
CASSPPGTGANVLTF
>TRBJ2-5|TRBV7-2
CASSEMGTQYF
>TRBJ2-4|TRBV30
CAWIPGKNFQYF
>TRBJ1-2|TRBV12-5
CASGSGQGGGYTF
>TRBJ2-3|TRBV20-1
CSAANLADTRDTQYF
>TRBJ2-1|TRBV3-1
CASRTSGGGNEQFF
>TRBJ2-1|TRBV7-9
CASSVGTSGRGDEQFF
>TRBJ1-2|TRBV5-1
CASSESNYGYTF
>TRBJ1-1|TRBV7-3
CASSSGGHTEAFF
>TRBJ1-4|TRBV7-9
CASSHPRGGNEKLFF
>TRBJ2-7|TRBV7-8
CASSSGTGFGYEQYF
>TRBJ2-3|TRBV11-2
CASSFAKFISTDTQYF
>TRBJ2-5|TRBV20-1
CSANRGGGTQETQYF
>TRBJ1-5|TRBV19
CASSISGSSNQPQHF
>TRBJ2-3|TRBV7-2
CASSSYPEFDTQYF
>TRBJ2-3|TRBV28
CASSLTRLAGGQDTQYF